Presented here are 17 T cell receptor beta chains from one specimen sequenced in a study of cytomegalovirus exposure and HLA in healthy donors. Use of 60 Vbeta and 13 Jbeta primers characterized the PCR. Assay: immunoSEQ multiplex PCR; the TCRdb copy retains only in-frame clones and omits some. The table counts about 160,000 clones; 2.1% lies in the top ten. The sequencing input was PBMCs. The receptors originated from a man aged 30 to 39 in good health and CMV-seronegative.

The chain joins TRBV6-6 to TRBJ2-5, with 8 nucleotides matching TRBD2. The CDR3 extends over 16 amino acids. V lost 11 bases and J lost 5; bases outside the gene matches: 19. The germline CDR1 and CDR2 sequences are MNHNY and SVGAGI (reference sequence). The CDR3 nucleotides are TGTGCCTCTCGGGGGGTAGCGGGATTTCAAGATGAGACCCAGTACTTC. It yields the protein CASRGVAGFQDETQYF.

The chain links TRBV10-3 to TRBJ2-3; 12 bases are shared with TRBD2. The CDR3 totals 17 residues. Germline assignment: CDR1 ENHRY and CDR2 SYGVKD. Trimming at V came to 0 bases and at J to 11 bases, leaving 12 bases not matched to a gene. Here the CDR3 reads CAISESPSGRARVEQYF. The CDR3, as DNA: TGTGCCATCAGTGAGTCCCCTAGCGGGAGGGCCAGAGTGGAGCAGTATTTT.

The rearrangement uses TRBV7-6 and TRBJ2-2, with TRBD1 matching 9 bases. Trimming removed 4 bases from V and 5 bases from J; junction bases left unmatched: 5. The CDR3 runs to 15 residues. Germline-derived CDR1 and CDR2 are SGHVS and FNYEAQ. The CDR3: CASSSTGGGTGELFF. The CDR3, as DNA: TGTGCCAGCAGCTCCACAGGGGGCGGGACCGGGGAGCTGTTTTTT.

The genes are TRBV7-9 and TRBJ2-1, with TRBD2 matching over 8 bases. The V gene's germline CDR1 is SEHNR and CDR2 FQNEAQ (reference sequence). Trimming removed 5 bases from V and 5 bases from J; junction bases left unmatched: 8. There are 15 residues in the CDR3. The CDR3 DNA reads as TGTGCCAGCAGCCTCCCGGGGGGGCGTAACAATGAGCAGTTCTTC. Its translation: CASSLPGGRNNEQFF.

The V and J genes are TRBV4-1 and TRBJ2-2; TRBD2 matches at 14 bases. V was clipped by 6 bases and J by 1 base; unmatched bases: 10. This CDR3 has 19 residues. Germline V gene sequence: CDR1 MGHRA, CDR2 YSYEKL. The CDR3 bases are TGCGCCAGCAGAGCTCCGGGACTAGCGGGAGCCCAGAACACCGGGGAGCTGTTTTTT. This translates into CASRAPGLAGAQNTGELFF.

This chain uses TRBV6-5 with TRBJ2-7, with 11 bases matching TRBD2. After removal of 6 bases from V and 4 bases from J, the junction contained 5 bases not matched to a gene. This CDR3 spans 14 amino acids. CDR1 and CDR2 from the germline V gene are MNHEY and SVGAGI. In DNA, the CDR3 is TGTGCCAGCAGCCATAGCGGGAGGGAGTACGAGCAGTACTTC. This codes for CASSHSGREYEQYF.

The chain has TRBV5-1 and TRBJ2-3; D call uncertain. CDR3 length: 14 amino acids. V was shortened by 4 bases and J by 2 bases, with 11 bases between the two germline ends. The germline V gene encodes CDR1 SGHRS and CDR2 YFSETQ. The CDR3 sequence: CASSLGLDTDTQYF. In nucleotides, the CDR3 is TGCGCCAGCAGCCTAGGCCTTGACACAGATACGCAGTATTTT.

The chain combines TRBV5-6 with TRBJ2-2, with 12 bases that match TRBD2. This CDR3 has 17 amino acids. Germline V gene sequence: CDR1 SGHDT, CDR2 YYEEEE. The V and J ends lost 4 bases and 2 bases, in that order; junction bases with no gene match: 6. The CDR3 protein is CASSALTSGRNTGELFF. CDR3 sequence (DNA): TGTGCCAGCAGCGCATTGACTAGCGGGAGAAACACCGGGGAGCTGTTTTTT.

Here the CDR3 reads CASSSDRNTEAFF. The CDR3 region has the DNA TGTGCCAGCAGCTCAGACAGGAACACTGAAGCTTTCTTT. The gene calls are TRBV7-7 and TRBJ1-1; D possibly corresponds to TRBD1 (5 bases). The germline gives CDR1 SSHAT, CDR2 FNYEAQ (reference sequence). Trimming pared 4 bases from V and 1 base from J, leaving 7 bases between. The length of the CDR3 is 13 residues.

The rearrangement joins TRBV18 to TRBJ2-5; D gene unclear. Germline values: CDR1 KGHSH, CDR2 LQKENI. This CDR3 has 13 amino acids. V was clipped by 4 bases and J by 1 base, with 7 bases between them. The CDR3 nucleotides are TGTGCCAGCTCACAGCAGGCCCAAGAGACCCAGTACTTC. This gives the protein CASSQQAQETQYF.

The gene calls are TRBV19 and TRBJ2-3; 12 bases agree with TRBD2. Germline CDR1 is LNHDA and CDR2 is SQIVND (reference sequence). The CDR3 spans 18 residues. The V gene end was trimmed by 9 bases and the J gene end by 2 bases; junction bases not matched to a gene: 15. CDR3 protein: CASQKTSGRGGYTDTQYF. The DNA for the CDR3 is TGTGCCAGCCAAAAGACTAGCGGGAGAGGGGGCTACACAGATACGCAGTATTTT.

V gene TRBV7-9 combines with J gene TRBJ2-3; 9 nucleotides agree with TRBD2. Germline V CDR1 and CDR2: SEHNR, FQNEAQ (reference sequence). After removal of 8 bases from V and 2 bases from J, the junction contained 8 bases not matched to a gene. CDR3 length: 15 amino acids. CDR3 bases: TGTGCCAGCGGTGCGGGAGGGCCGATCACAGATACGCAGTATTTT. Translating it yields CASGAGGPITDTQYF.

V usage is TRBV27 and J usage is TRBJ1-2; D gene ambiguous. V was trimmed by 5 bases and J by 2 bases, leaving 18 bases between them. The CDR3 length is 16 residues. Per germline, CDR1 MNHEY and CDR2 SMNVEV (reference sequence). The CDR3 region is CASSPRLGPTNYGYTF. CDR3 coding DNA: TGTGCCAGCAGTCCGCGCCTGGGCCCGACAAACTATGGCTACACCTTC.

The chain has TRBV19 and TRBJ1-5; 8 bases line up with TRBD1. V was clipped by 5 bases and J by 6 bases; unmatched bases: 6. The germline V gene has CDR1 LNHDA and CDR2 SQIVND (reference sequence). This CDR3 contains 14 residues. CDR3 residues: CASSAQGASQPQHF. The CDR3 DNA is TGTGCCAGTAGTGCCCAGGGGGCTAGTCAGCCCCAGCATTTT.

CDR3 residues: CAISESKLAQNIQYF. The CDR3 DNA reads TGTGCCATCAGTGAGTCTAAACTAGCGCAAAACATTCAGTACTTC. The chain employs TRBV10-3 and TRBJ2-4; TRBD2 matches at 7 bases. J gave up 5 bases and V 0 bases, and 4 bases lay outside the gene matches. Germline V CDR1 and CDR2: ENHRY, SYGVKD. This CDR3 spans 15 amino acids.

The genes are TRBV4-3 and TRBJ2-7; TRBD2 agrees at 8 bases. The germline CDR1 and CDR2 sequences are LGHNA and YSLEER. The CDR3 spans 15 residues. V trimming: 4 bases; J trimming: 2 bases; junction bases outside the gene matches: 7. CDR3 nucleotides: TGCGCCAGCAGCCCCAGGGGTAGCGGGACCTACGAGCAGTACTTC. It codes for CASSPRGSGTYEQYF.

As for this clone: Other DNA sequences of this sample code for an identical CDR3. The chain carries TRBV4-3 and TRBJ2-3; TRBD2 might be the D (5 bases). The CDR3 runs 17 residues. Germline V gene data show CDR1 as LGHNA and CDR2 as YSLEER. The V gene lost 1 base and the J gene lost 2 bases, with 16 bases spanning the gap. CDR3 coding DNA: TGCGCCAGCAGCCAAGTCTACCTAGGAGGTCCCACAGATACGCAGTATTTT. This codes for CASSQVYLGGPTDTQYF.